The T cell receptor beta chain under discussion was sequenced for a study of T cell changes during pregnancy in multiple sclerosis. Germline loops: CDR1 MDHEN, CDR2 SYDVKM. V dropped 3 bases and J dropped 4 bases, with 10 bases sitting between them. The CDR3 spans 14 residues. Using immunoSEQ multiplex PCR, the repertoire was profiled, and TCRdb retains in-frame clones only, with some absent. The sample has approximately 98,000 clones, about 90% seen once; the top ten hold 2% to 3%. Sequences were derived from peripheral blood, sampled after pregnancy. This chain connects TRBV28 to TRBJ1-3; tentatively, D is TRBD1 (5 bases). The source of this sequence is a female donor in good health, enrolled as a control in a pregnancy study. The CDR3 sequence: CASSFGGRGNTIYF. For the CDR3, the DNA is TGTGCCAGCAGTTTCGGGGGAAGGGGAAACACCATATATTTT.